The source of this TCR beta chain is a study of CXCR3-negative and CXCR3-positive naive CD8 T cells. Study-wide background: Per-library TRB read counts averaged about 1.5 +/- 0.3 million, adding up to about 135 million in total.

Every CD8+ subset sample held 250,000 to 300,000 flow-sorted cells, done in triplicate. Preparation of TRB cDNA libraries relied on 5' RACE carrying UMI labels. TCRdb re-called the 5' RACE reads and catalogs CDR3 proteins one per entry, DNA excluded. The sample holds over 100,000 distinct CDR3 sequences. Concerning this clonotype: Its antigen is as yet unknown.

Study outcomes and limitations: TRBV-TRBJ usage matched between naive CXCR3-negative and CXCR3-positive cells but not between memory cells. Against CXCR3-negative naive cells, CXCR3-positive naive cells showed more hydrophobic TRB CDR3s.

The sequenced sample was naive CXCR3- CD8+ T cells from blood. Sample subset: CD45RO-CCR7+CD27+CD95- naive CD8+ T cells lacking CXCR3 (TNR3-). The sequence came from a human donor in good health. Some clones in this sample may be carry-over from other donors' samples.

The CDR3 loop reads CASRSRSGEGGSADTQYF. The genes are TRBV28 and TRBJ2-3; absent DNA, TCRdb's TRBD2 call cannot be checked. Looked up from germline, CDR1 is MDHEN and CDR2 is SYDVKM. The CDR3 consists of 18 residues.